Presented here are 21 T cell receptor beta chains from one specimen sequenced in a study of blood T cell repertoires in COVID-19. The method was immunoSEQ multiplex PCR; TCRdb's version includes in-frame clones alone and lacks a portion of them. The sample has tens of thousands of clones, roughly nine tenths seen once. Material for sequencing was peripheral blood. The receptors shown here come from a man aged 65 to 79 with active COVID-19.

This rearrangement joins TRBV10-3 to TRBJ1-2, with unresolved D. Germline assignment: CDR1 ENHRY and CDR2 SYGVKD. The CDR3 extends over 14 amino acids. V lost 4 bases to trimming and J lost 1 base, with 10 bases between them. CDR3 DNA: TGTGCCATCAGTGTAGGAAGAGGTAACTATGGCTACACCTTC. Translated: CAISVGRGNYGYTF.

V gene TRBV27 combines with J gene TRBJ2-2; no firm D call. Germline V lookup: CDR1 MNHEY, CDR2 SMNVEV (reference sequence). CDR3 length: 15 amino acids. The V gene lost 2 bases and the J gene lost 7 bases, with 14 bases spanning the gap. The CDR3 DNA follows: TGTGCCAGCAGTTTACCCCCTACCACGGGCGGGGAGCTGTTTTTT. Translated: CASSLPPTTGGELFF.

The chain recombines TRBV4-3 with TRBJ2-1; 10 nucleotides line up with TRBD2. The CDR3 is 18 amino acids. Germline assignment: CDR1 LGHNA and CDR2 YSLEER. V shed 0 bases and J 4 bases; nucleotides not matched to a gene: 9. This chain's CDR3 is CASSQDSKLAGKYNEQFF. Written as DNA, the CDR3 is TGCGCCAGCAGCCAAGATTCGAAACTAGCGGGGAAATACAATGAGCAGTTCTTC.

This clone was detected once. This chain joins TRBV11-2 and TRBJ2-3; a weak D match, TRBD2 (6 bases). V was cut by 7 bases and J by 5 bases, with 19 bases left in between. The CDR3 sequence is 15 residues long. The germline gives CDR1 SGHAT, CDR2 FQNNGV. CDR3: CASTPGFGSGDTQYF. The CDR3 nucleotides are TGTGCCAGCACTCCAGGGTTCGGGAGTGGAGATACGCAGTATTTT.

This chain links TRBV30 with TRBJ2-3, with 8 bases lining up with TRBD2. This CDR3 region has 15 residues. V shed 3 bases and J 2 bases; nucleotides not matched to a gene: 7. The germline V gene has CDR1 GTSNPN and CDR2 SVGIG (reference sequence). CDR3 residues: CAWRAIAGYTDTQYF. The CDR3 coding sequence is TGTGCCTGGAGGGCGATAGCGGGGTACACAGATACGCAGTATTTT.

The genes are TRBV3-1 (or the pseudogene TRBV3-2) and TRBJ1-5, with D hard to call. In germline, CDR1 is LGHDT, CDR2 YNNKEL (reference sequence). The CDR3 contains 15 residues. The ends were cut back, 4 bases at V and 0 bases at J, with 10 bases in the middle. This chain's CDR3 is CASSPTAYSNQPQHF. CDR3 in DNA: TGTGCCAGCAGCCCCACAGCTTATAGCAATCAGCCCCAGCATTTT.

The chain employs TRBV6-2 or TRBV6-3 and TRBJ2-1; perhaps TRBD2 as D (5 bases). Trimming removed 2 bases at V and 7 bases at J, with 18 bases between. The V gene's germline CDR1 is MNHEY and CDR2 SVGEGT. CDR3 length equals 16 residues. This CDR3 reads CASSYRRGELENEQFF. CDR3 coding DNA: TGTGCCAGCAGTTACCGTCGGGGAGAGCTCGAAAATGAGCAGTTCTTC.

The chain is built from TRBV6-5 and TRBJ2-3, with TRBD1 identical over 7 bases. Germline CDR1 is MNHEY and CDR2 is SVGAGI. V shed 7 bases and J 6 bases; nucleotides not matched to a gene: 4. This CDR3 has 12 amino acids. DNA for the CDR3: TGTGCCAGCACGACAGGGTTGGATACGCAGTATTTT. Protein product: CASTTGLDTQYF.

The chain employs TRBV28 and TRBJ1-2; a possible D gene is TRBD1 (5 bases). The CDR3 has 12 residues. V shed 2 bases and J shed 6 bases, with 7 bases lying between them. Germline CDR1 and CDR2: MDHEN and SYDVKM. The CDR3 protein is CASSLRGNGYTF. The DNA for the CDR3 is TGTGCCAGCAGTTTACGGGGGAATGGCTACACCTTC.

The chain joins TRBV29-1 to TRBJ2-1, with D possibly TRBD2 on 5 matching bases. Germline V gene sequence: CDR1 SQVTM, CDR2 ANQGSEA. V lost 6 bases and J 8 bases, leaving 17 bases between the germline ends. CDR3 size: 13 residues. The DNA of the CDR3 is TGCAGCGTACCAAAGTCGGGAAAGGATGAGCAGTTCTTC. This encodes CSVPKSGKDEQFF.

This clone was seen only once. The chain has TRBV18 and TRBJ2-7; 12 bases agree with TRBD1. The CDR3 covers 16 residues. Germline values: CDR1 KGHSH, CDR2 LQKENI. With V trimmed by 3 bases and J by 5 bases, 8 bases remained unmatched. The CDR3 DNA reads TGTGCCAGCTCACCCCGCGCCGGGACAGGGGGCAACGAGCAGTACTTC. It translates to CASSPRAGTGGNEQYF.

The chain links TRBV27 to TRBJ1-5, with D possibly matching TRBD1 (5 bases). The V and J ends lost 5 bases and 0 bases respectively, with 14 bases between them. Germline lookup yields CDR1 MNHEY and CDR2 SMNVEV (reference sequence). This CDR3 contains 16 residues. The CDR3 DNA is TGTGCCAGCAGTCCGAGGACACCCTATAGCAATCAGCCCCAGCATTTT. Residues: CASSPRTPYSNQPQHF.

The chain combines TRBV7-2 with TRBJ2-3; 9 bases line up with TRBD2. The CDR3 loop spans 16 amino acids. CDR1 and CDR2 from the germline V gene are SGHTA and FQGNSA. With V trimmed by 5 bases and J by 0 bases, 6 bases remained unmatched. The chain's CDR3 is CASSQTSGFSTDTQYF. The CDR3 DNA reads as TGTGCCAGCAGCCAGACTAGCGGATTTAGCACAGATACGCAGTATTTT.

This rearrangement joins TRBV5-6 to TRBJ2-3; possible D gene TRBD1, 5 bases. The CDR3 covers 17 residues. The germline V gene has CDR1 SGHDT and CDR2 YYEEEE. V lost 0 bases and J 1 base, leaving 15 bases between the germline ends. The CDR3 DNA reads as TGTGCCAGCAGCTTGGCCGCAGGGCAGTCCGGCACAGATACGCAGTATTTT. It is translated as CASSLAAGQSGTDTQYF.

This clone was detected once. The chain has TRBV3-1 (or the pseudogene TRBV3-2) and TRBJ2-3, with TRBD2 identical over 7 bases. The CDR3 length is 16 residues. After removal of 1 base from V and 1 base from J, the junction contained 5 bases not matched to a gene. Germline CDR1 reads LGHDT; CDR2 reads YNNKEL (reference sequence). In DNA form, the CDR3 reads TGTGCCAGCAGCCAAGGTCGGCTAGCGGGCACAGATACGCAGTATTTT. The encoded protein is CASSQGRLAGTDTQYF.

V and J are TRBV3-1 (or the pseudogene TRBV3-2) and TRBJ2-5; 8 bases are a match to TRBD2. After removal of 0 bases from V and 4 bases from J, the junction contained 7 bases not matched to a gene. This CDR3 has 16 residues. Per germline, CDR1 LGHDT and CDR2 YNNKEL (reference sequence). CDR3 residues: CASSQDCGLAPETQYF. As DNA, the CDR3 is TGTGCCAGCAGCCAAGATTGCGGACTAGCCCCAGAGACCCAGTACTTC.

The rearrangement uses TRBV29-1 and TRBJ2-3; 9 bases are shared with TRBD2. CDR1 SQVTM and CDR2 ANQGSEA come from the germline V gene. The CDR3 runs 13 residues. The ends lost 4 bases at V and 5 bases at J; junction bases unmatched: 4. The CDR3 loop reads CSVGGGGVDTQYF. CDR3 DNA: TGCAGCGTTGGCGGCGGGGGGGTAGATACGCAGTATTTT.

The J gene is TRBJ1-2, the V gene TRBV7-2, with a tentative D call TRBD1 (6 bases). CDR3 length: 13 residues. Trimming took 5 bases from V and 3 from J, leaving 10 bases between them. The germline CDR1 and CDR2 sequences are SGHTA and FQGNSA. The CDR3 protein is CASSLGGDYGYTF. CDR3 coding DNA: TGTGCCAGCAGCCTAGGGGGAGACTATGGCTACACCTTC.

This clone is a singleton in its sample. In nucleotides, the CDR3 is TGCGCCAGCAGCGGGCCTAGCGGGACCAGCACAGATACGCAGTATTTT. It codes for CASSGPSGTSTDTQYF. This chain connects TRBV5-1 to TRBJ2-3; 9 bases agree with TRBD2. CDR1 is SGHRS, CDR2 YFSETQ, per germline. V lost 4 bases to trimming and J lost 0 bases; unmatched junction nucleotides: 6. The CDR3 runs 16 residues.

This clone was detected only once. The rearrangement joins TRBV20-1 to TRBJ1-5; 11 positions match TRBD1. Germline V gives CDR1 DFQATT, CDR2 SNEGSKA (reference sequence). This CDR3 region has 16 residues. V dropped 3 bases and J dropped 6; count of bases not matched to a gene: 10. The CDR3 protein is CSASPLRTGGLQPQHF. In DNA, the CDR3 is TGCAGTGCTAGTCCCCTGAGGACAGGGGGCCTTCAGCCCCAGCATTTT.

The chain recombines TRBV29-1 with TRBJ2-1; D is unresolved. This CDR3 is 14 amino acids long. Trimming stripped 7 bases from V and 0 bases from J, with 13 bases between. CDR1 is SQVTM, CDR2 ANQGSEA, per germline. CDR3 protein: CSATPRSSYNEQFF. CDR3 nucleotides: TGCAGCGCTACACCTAGAAGCTCCTACAATGAGCAGTTCTTC.